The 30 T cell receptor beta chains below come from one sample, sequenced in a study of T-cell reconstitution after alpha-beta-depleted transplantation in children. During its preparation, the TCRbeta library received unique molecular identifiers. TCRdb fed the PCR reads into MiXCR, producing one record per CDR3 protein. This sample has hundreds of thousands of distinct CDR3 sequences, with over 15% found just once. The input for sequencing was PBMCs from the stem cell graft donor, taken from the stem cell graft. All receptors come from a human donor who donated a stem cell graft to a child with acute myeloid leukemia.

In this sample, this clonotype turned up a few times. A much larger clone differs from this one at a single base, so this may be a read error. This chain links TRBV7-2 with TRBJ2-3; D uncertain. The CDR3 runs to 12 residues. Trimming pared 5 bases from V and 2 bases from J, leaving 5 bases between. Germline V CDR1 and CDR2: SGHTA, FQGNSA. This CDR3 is CASSRVTDTQYF. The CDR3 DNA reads TGTGCCAGCAGCCGAGTCACAGATACGCAGTATTTT.

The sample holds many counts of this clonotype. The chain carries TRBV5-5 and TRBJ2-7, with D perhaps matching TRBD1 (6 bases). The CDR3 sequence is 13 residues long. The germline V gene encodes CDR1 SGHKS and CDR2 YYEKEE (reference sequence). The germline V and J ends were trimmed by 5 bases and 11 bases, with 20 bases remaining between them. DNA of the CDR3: TGTGCCAGCAGGAGTCTGGGGGCGCATATCGAGTACGTC. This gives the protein CASRSLGAHIEYV.

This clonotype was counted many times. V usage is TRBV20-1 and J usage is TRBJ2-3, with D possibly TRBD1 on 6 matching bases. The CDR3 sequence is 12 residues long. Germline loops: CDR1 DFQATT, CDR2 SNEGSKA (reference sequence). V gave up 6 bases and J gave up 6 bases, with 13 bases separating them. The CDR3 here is CSALQGTDTQYF. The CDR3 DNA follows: TGCAGTGCCCTTCAGGGGACGGATACGCAGTATTTT.

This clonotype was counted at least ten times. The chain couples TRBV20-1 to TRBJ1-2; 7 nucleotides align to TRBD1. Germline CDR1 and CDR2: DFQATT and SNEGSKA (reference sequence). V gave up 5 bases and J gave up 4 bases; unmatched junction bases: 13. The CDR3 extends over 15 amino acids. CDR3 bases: TGCAGTGCTGGCGGGACAGCTCTTCGCCTCTATGGCTACACCTTC. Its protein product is CSAGGTALRLYGYTF.

The CDR3 region is CASSESGYTDTQYF. CDR3 sequence (DNA): TGTGCCAGCAGTGAATCGGGTTACACAGATACGCAGTATTTT. The genes are TRBV25-1 and TRBJ2-3; D gene uncertain. V lost 1 base and J 2 bases, leaving 7 bases between the germline ends. The germline V gene encodes CDR1 MGHDK and CDR2 SYGVNS. This CDR3 has 14 amino acids.

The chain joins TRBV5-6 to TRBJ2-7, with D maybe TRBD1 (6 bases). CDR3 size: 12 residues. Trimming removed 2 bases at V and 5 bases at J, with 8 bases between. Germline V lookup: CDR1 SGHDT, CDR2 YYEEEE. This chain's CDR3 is CASSFGTNEQYV. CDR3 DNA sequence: TGTGCCAGCAGCTTCGGGACAAACGAGCAGTACGTC.

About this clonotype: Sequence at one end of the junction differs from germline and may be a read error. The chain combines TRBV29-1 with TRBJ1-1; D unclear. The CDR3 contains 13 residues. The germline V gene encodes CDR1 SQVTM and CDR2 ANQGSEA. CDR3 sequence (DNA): TGCAGCGCCAAAGTGGCGCAGGCCTCTGAACCTTTCTTT. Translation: CSAKVAQASEPFF.

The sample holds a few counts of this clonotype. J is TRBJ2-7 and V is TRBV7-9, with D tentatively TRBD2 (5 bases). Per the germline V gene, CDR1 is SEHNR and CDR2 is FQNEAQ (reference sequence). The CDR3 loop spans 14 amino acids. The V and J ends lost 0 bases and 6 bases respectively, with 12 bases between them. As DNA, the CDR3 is TGTGCCAGCAGCTTAGCTGGGGAGTCCGGCGAGCAGTACTTC. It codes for CASSLAGESGEQYF.

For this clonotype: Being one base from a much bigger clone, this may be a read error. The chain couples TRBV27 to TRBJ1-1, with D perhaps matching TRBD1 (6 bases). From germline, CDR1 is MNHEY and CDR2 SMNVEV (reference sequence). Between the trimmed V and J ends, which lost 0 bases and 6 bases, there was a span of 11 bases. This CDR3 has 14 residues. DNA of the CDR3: TGTGCCAGCAGTTTATCGGGGGCCGGGGCTGAAGCTTTCTTT. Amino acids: CASSLSGAGAEAFF.

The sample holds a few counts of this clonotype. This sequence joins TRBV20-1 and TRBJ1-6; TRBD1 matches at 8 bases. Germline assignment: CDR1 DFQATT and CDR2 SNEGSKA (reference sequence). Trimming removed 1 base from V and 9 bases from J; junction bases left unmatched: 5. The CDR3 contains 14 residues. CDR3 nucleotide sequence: TGCAGTGCTAGAGTTGGACAGGGTACTTCACCCCTCCACTTT. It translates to CSARVGQGTSPLHF.

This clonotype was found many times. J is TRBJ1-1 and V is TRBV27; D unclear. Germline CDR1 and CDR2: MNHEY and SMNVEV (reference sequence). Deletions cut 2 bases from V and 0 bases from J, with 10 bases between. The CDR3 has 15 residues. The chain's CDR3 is CASSLIGSMNTEAFF. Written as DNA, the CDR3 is TGTGCCAGCAGTTTAATTGGGAGCATGAACACTGAAGCTTTCTTT.

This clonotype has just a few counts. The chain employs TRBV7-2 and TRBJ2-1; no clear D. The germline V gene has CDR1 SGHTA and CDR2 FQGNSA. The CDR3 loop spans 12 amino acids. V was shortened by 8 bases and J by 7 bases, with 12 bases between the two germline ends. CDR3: CASAGIRNEQFF. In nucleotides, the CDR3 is TGTGCCAGCGCAGGTATTCGAAATGAGCAGTTCTTC.

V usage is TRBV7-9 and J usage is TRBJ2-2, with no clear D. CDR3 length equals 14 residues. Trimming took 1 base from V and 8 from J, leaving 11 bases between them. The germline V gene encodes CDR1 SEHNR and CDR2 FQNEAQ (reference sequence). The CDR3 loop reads CASSLDARPGELFF. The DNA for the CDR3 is TGTGCCAGCAGCTTAGACGCCCGACCAGGGGAGCTGTTTTTT.

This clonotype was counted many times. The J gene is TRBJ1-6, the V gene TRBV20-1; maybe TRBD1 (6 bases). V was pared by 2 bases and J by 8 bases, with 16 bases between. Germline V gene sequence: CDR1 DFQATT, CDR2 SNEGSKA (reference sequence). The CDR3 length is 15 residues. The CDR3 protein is CSARPRTEPDSPLHF. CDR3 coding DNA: TGCAGTGCTAGACCCCGGACAGAGCCCGATTCACCCCTCCACTTT.

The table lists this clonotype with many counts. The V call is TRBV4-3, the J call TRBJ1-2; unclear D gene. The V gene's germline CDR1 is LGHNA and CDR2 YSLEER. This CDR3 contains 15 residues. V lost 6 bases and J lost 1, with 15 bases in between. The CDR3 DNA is TGCGCCAGCAGGAAGTGGAGAGGAGTTAACTATGGCTACACCTTC. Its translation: CASRKWRGVNYGYTF.

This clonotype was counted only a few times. Written as DNA, the CDR3 is TGTGCCAGTACAGGGGACTGGGCAGATACGCAGTATTTT. Its translation: CASTGDWADTQYF. This chain joins TRBV25-1 and TRBJ2-3; D may be TRBD1 (7 bases). Germline values: CDR1 MGHDK, CDR2 SYGVNS. This CDR3 is 13 amino acids long. The ends were cut back, 9 bases at V and 4 bases at J, with 14 bases in the middle.

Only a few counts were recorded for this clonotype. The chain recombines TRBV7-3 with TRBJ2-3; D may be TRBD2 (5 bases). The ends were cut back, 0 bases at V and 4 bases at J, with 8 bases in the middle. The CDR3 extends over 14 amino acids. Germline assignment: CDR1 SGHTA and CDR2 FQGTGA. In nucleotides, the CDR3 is TGTGCCAGCAGCTTAACGAGGGATTCAGATACGCAGTATTTT. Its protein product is CASSLTRDSDTQYF.

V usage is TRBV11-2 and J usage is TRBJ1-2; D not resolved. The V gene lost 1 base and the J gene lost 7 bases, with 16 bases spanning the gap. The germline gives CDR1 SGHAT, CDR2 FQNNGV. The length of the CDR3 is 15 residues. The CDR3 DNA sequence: TGTGCCAGCAGCTTAGGGACGGGCACGGGGAGTGGCTACACCTTC. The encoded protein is CASSLGTGTGSGYTF.

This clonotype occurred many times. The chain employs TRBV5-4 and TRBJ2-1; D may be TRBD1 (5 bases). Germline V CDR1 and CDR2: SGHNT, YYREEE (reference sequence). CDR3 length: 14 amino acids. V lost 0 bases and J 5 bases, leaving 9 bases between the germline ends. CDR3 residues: CASSLGGLNNEQFF. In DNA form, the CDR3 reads TGTGCCAGCAGCTTGGGGGGCCTCAACAATGAGCAGTTCTTC.

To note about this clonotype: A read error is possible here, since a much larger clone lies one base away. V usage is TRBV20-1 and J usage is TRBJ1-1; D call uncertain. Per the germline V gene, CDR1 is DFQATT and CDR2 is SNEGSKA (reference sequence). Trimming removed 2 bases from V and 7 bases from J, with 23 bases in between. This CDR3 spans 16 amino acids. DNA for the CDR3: TGCAGTGCTAGATATCAACGGGTGCCTTGGGAGGTTGAAGCTTTCTTT. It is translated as CSARYQRVPWEVEAFF.

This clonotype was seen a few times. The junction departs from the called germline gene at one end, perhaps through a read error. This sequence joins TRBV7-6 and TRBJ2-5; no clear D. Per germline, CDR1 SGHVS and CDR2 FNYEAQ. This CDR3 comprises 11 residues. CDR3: CASSLAKGIIF. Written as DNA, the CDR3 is TGTGCCAGCAGCTTAGCCAAAGGCATCATCTTC.

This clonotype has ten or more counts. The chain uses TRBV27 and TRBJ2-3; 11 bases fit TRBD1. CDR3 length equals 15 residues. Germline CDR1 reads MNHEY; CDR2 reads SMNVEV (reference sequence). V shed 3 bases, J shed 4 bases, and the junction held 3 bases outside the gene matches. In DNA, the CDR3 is TGTGCCAGCAGTTTCGGGACAGGGGGATCAGATACGCAGTATTTT. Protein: CASSFGTGGSDTQYF.

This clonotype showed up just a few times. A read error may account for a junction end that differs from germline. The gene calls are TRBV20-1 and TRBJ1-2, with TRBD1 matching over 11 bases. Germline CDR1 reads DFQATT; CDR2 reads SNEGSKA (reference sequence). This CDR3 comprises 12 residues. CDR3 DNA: TGTTGGGCCCTGGACAGGGGGCCTGGCTACACCTTC. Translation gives CWALDRGPGYTF.

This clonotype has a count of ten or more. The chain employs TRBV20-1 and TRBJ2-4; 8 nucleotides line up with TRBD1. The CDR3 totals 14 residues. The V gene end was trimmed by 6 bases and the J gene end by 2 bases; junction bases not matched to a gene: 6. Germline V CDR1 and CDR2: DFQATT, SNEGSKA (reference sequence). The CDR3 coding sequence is TGCAGTGCAAGGCACAGGGGGTCCAAAAACATTCAGTACTTC. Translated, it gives CSARHRGSKNIQYF.

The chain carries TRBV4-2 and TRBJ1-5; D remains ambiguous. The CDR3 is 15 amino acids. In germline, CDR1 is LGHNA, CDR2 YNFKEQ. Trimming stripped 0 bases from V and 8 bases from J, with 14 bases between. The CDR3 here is CASSQEGTDWEPQHF. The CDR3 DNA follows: TGTGCCAGCAGCCAAGAAGGAACAGATTGGGAGCCCCAGCATTTT.

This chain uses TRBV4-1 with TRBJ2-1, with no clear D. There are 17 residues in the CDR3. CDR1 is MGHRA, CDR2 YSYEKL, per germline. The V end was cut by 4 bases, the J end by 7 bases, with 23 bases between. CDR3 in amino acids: CASSPSLTSQIRNEQFF. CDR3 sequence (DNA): TGCGCCAGCAGCCCCTCATTAACGTCCCAAATAAGAAATGAGCAGTTCTTC.

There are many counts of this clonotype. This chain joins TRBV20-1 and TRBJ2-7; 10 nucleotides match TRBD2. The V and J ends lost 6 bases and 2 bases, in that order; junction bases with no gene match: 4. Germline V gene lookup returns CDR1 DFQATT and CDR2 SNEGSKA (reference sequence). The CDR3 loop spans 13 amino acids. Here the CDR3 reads CSATLAGTYEQYF. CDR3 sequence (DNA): TGCAGTGCCACACTAGCGGGGACCTACGAGCAGTACTTC.

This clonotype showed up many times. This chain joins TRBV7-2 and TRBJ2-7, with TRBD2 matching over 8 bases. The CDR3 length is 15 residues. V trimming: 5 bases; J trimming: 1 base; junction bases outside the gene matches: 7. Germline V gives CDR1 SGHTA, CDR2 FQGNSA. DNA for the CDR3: TGTGCCAGCAGCATCACTAGCGGCTTATCCTACGAGCAGTACTTC. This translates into CASSITSGLSYEQYF. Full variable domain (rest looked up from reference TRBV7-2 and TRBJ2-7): GAGVSQSPSNKVTEKGKDVELRCDPISGHTALYWYRQSLGQGLEFLIYFQGNSAPDKSGLPSDRFSAERTGGSVSTLTIQRTQQEDSAVYLCASSITSGLSYEQYFGPGTRLTVT.

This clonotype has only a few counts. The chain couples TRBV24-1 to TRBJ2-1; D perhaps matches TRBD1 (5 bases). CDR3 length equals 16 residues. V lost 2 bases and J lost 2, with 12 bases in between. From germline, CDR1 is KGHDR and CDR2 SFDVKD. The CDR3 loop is CATSDSGFNPYNEQFF. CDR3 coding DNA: TGTGCCACCAGTGATTCAGGGTTTAACCCCTACAATGAGCAGTTCTTC.

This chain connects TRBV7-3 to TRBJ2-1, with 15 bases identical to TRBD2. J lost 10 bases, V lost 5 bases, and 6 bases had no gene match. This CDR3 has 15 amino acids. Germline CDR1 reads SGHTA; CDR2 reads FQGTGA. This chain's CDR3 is CASSQGLAGGAEQFF. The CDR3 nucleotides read TGTGCCAGCAGCCAGGGACTAGCGGGGGGCGCGGAGCAGTTCTTC. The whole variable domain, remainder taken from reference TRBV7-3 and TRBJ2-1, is GAGVSQTPSNKVTEKGKYVELRCDPISGHTALYWYRQSLGQGPEFLIYFQGTGAADDSGLPNDRFFAVRPEGSVSTLKIQRTERGDSAVYLCASSQGLAGGAEQFFGPGTRLTVL.